The present TCR beta chain was sequenced within a study of T-cell memory formation after mild COVID-19. From the 5' RACE reads, TCRdb called clonotypes with MiXCR, one entry per CDR3 protein. The table has 450,000 or so distinct CDR3 sequences, nearly 25% seen once. This CDR3 spans 11 amino acids. In germline, CDR1 is SQVTM, CDR2 ANQGSEA. The V gene end was trimmed by 5 bases and the J gene end by 7 bases; junction bases not matched to a gene: 4. The chain is built from TRBV29-1 and TRBJ1-2; TRBD1 matches 7 bases. The origin of this receptor is an adult woman who had mild COVID-19 (a few samples of this study predate the infection). Cell type and time point are not known. Sample: PBMCs or a T cell subset sorted from them (not recorded which). The CDR3 protein is CSVPRQGGYTF. The CDR3 nucleotides are TGCAGCGTTCCACGACAGGGTGGCTACACCTTC.